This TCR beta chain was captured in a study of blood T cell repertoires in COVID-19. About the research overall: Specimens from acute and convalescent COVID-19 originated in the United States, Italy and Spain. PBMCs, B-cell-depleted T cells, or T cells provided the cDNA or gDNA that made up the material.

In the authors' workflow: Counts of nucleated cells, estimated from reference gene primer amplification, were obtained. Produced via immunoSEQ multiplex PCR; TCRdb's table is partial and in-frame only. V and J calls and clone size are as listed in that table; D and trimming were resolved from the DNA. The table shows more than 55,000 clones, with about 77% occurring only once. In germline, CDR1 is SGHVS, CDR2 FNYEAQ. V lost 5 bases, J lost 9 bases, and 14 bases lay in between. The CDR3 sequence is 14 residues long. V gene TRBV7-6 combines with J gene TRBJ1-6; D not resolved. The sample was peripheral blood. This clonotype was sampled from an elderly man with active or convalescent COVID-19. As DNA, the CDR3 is TGTGCCAGCAGCCCGTTGATGAGAGGTTCACCCCTCCACTTT. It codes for CASSPLMRGSPLHF.